The 15 T cell receptor beta chains in this list originate from one sample, sequenced in a study of blood T cell repertoires in COVID-19. Profiled with immunoSEQ multiplex PCR; TCRdb holds only in-frame clones, not every one. In the table there are roughly 29,000 clones, around 94% of which are singletons. The material sequenced was peripheral blood. These receptors all stem from a woman in her 70s with COVID-19, enrolled during active disease.

The chain recombines TRBV5-8 with TRBJ1-6; D is unresolved. V lost 0 bases and J lost 14, with 12 bases in between. Germline CDR1 is SGHTS and CDR2 is YDEGEE. This CDR3 contains 13 residues. The CDR3 sequence: CASSLASLRSLHF. Here the CDR3 DNA reads TGTGCCAGCAGCTTGGCCAGTTTGAGGTCCCTCCACTTT.

The chain couples TRBV20-1 to TRBJ2-1; tentatively, D is TRBD1 (6 bases). From germline, CDR1 is DFQATT and CDR2 SNEGSKA (reference sequence). This CDR3 region has 11 residues. Deletions cut 6 bases from V and 15 bases from J, with 18 bases between. The CDR3 DNA is TGCAGTGCGGGGACCGGGACATCTGGGTTCTTC. This sequence encodes CSAGTGTSGFF.

This chain connects TRBV29-1 to TRBJ2-7; 9 nucleotides agree with TRBD2. V gave up 4 bases and J gave up 3 bases; unmatched junction bases: 4. Germline V gene data show CDR1 as SQVTM and CDR2 as ANQGSEA. The CDR3 has 13 amino acids. CDR3 DNA sequence: TGCAGCGTTGGAGGGACTAGCAACTACGAGCAGTACTTC. Protein sequence: CSVGGTSNYEQYF.

The genes are TRBV7-9 and TRBJ2-7, with 7 bases that match TRBD1. Trimming removed 1 base from V and 0 bases from J; junction bases left unmatched: 3. CDR1 SEHNR and CDR2 FQNEAQ come from the germline V gene (reference sequence). The length of the CDR3 is 15 residues. The CDR3 bases are TGTGCCAGCAGCTTAGGGGACAGAACCTCCTACGAGCAGTACTTC. It specifies CASSLGDRTSYEQYF.

This clone appeared a few times. This rearrangement joins TRBV3-1 (or the pseudogene TRBV3-2) to TRBJ2-2; TRBD1 matches at 8 bases. Germline CDR1 is LGHDT and CDR2 is YNNKEL (reference sequence). The CDR3 extends over 16 amino acids. V trimming: 4 bases; J trimming: 1 base; junction bases outside the gene matches: 5. CDR3 region: CASSPGGAVNTGELFF. The CDR3 DNA reads TGTGCCAGCAGCCCAGGGGGCGCGGTGAACACCGGGGAGCTGTTTTTT.

The rearrangement uses TRBV3-1 (or the pseudogene TRBV3-2) and TRBJ2-7; TRBD2 matches 8 bases. The trim removed 1 base at V and 6 bases at J, leaving 8 bases unmatched. The germline V gene encodes CDR1 LGHDT and CDR2 YNNKEL (reference sequence). The length of the CDR3 is 15 residues. As DNA, the CDR3 is TGTGCCAGCAGCCAAGCCGGGAGGGTTCCCCTCGAGCAGTACTTC. Its translation is CASSQAGRVPLEQYF.

The chain employs TRBV2 and TRBJ1-6; D remains ambiguous. There are 13 residues in the CDR3. The germline V gene has CDR1 SNHLY and CDR2 FYNNEI. CDR3 coding DNA: TGTGCTAGAAGAGGCGGCAGAGATTCACCCCTCCACTTT. It specifies CARRGGRDSPLHF.

This chain uses TRBV28 with TRBJ1-1; D is undetermined. The CDR3 has 12 amino acids. V gave up 6 bases and J gave up 1 base, with 6 bases separating them. Germline CDR1 is MDHEN and CDR2 is SYDVKM. Here the CDR3 reads CASRAPNTEAFF. CDR3 sequence (DNA): TGTGCCAGCAGGGCCCCGAACACTGAAGCTTTCTTT.

This clone was counted a single time. This chain links TRBV5-1 with TRBJ2-7; D is perhaps TRBD2 (6 bases). The V and J ends lost 0 bases and 3 bases respectively, with 13 bases between them. The length of the CDR3 is 15 residues. From germline, CDR1 is SGHRS and CDR2 YFSETQ. DNA for the CDR3: TGCGCCAGCAGCTTGGGCGGGACGGATGACTACGAGCAGTACTTC. As protein: CASSLGGTDDYEQYF.

The chain carries TRBV11-2 and TRBJ2-5; 13 nucleotides match TRBD2. From germline, CDR1 is SGHAT and CDR2 FQNNGV. CDR3 length: 18 residues. V trimming: 4 bases; J trimming: 8 bases; junction bases outside the gene matches: 16. CDR3 nucleotides: TGTGCCAGCAGCTGGGGACTAGCGGGACCTCAAGAGGGAGTAACCCAGTACTTC. Translated, it gives CASSWGLAGPQEGVTQYF.

This chain links TRBV4-2 with TRBJ1-1, with D perhaps matching TRBD1 (5 bases). There are 15 residues in the CDR3. V was shortened by 5 bases and J by 2 bases, with 15 bases between the two germline ends. Germline V lookup: CDR1 LGHNA, CDR2 YNFKEQ. The CDR3 sequence: CASSEHRLINTEAFF. The CDR3 DNA follows: TGTGCCAGCAGCGAGCACAGGTTAATCAACACTGAAGCTTTCTTT.

The chain recombines TRBV29-1 with TRBJ2-7; tentatively, D is TRBD1 (5 bases). The CDR3 runs 12 residues. Germline CDR1 reads SQVTM; CDR2 reads ANQGSEA. The ends were cut back, 3 bases at V and 3 bases at J, with 9 bases in the middle. The CDR3 loop reads CSVEVQGYEQYF. The DNA for the CDR3 is TGCAGCGTTGAGGTGCAGGGCTACGAGCAGTACTTC.

The J gene is TRBJ2-2, the V gene TRBV19, with 8 bases identical to TRBD2. Per germline, CDR1 LNHDA and CDR2 SQIVND (reference sequence). The CDR3 has 15 residues. The ends lost 6 bases at V and 6 bases at J; junction bases unmatched: 9. CDR3 in amino acids: CASSQTAGAPGELFF. The CDR3 nucleotides read TGTGCCAGTAGCCAGACAGCGGGAGCTCCCGGGGAGCTGTTTTTT.

This clone was detected once. The chain combines TRBV5-4 with TRBJ2-5, with TRBD2 identical over 11 bases. The CDR3 runs 15 residues. The germline gives CDR1 SGHNT, CDR2 YYREEE (reference sequence). J lost 2 bases, V lost 3 bases, and 3 bases had no gene match. Here the CDR3 DNA reads TGTGCCAGCAGCTCGGGACTAGCGGTTCAAGAGACCCAGTACTTC. Its protein is CASSSGLAVQETQYF.

The V gene is TRBV14, the J gene TRBJ1-1; D might be TRBD1 (6 bases). Germline CDR1 and CDR2: SGHDN and FVKESK. V was trimmed by 2 bases and J by 4 bases, leaving 14 bases between them. The CDR3 covers 15 residues. The CDR3 bases are TGTGCCAGCAGCCAACATCACAGGGTGACCACTGAAGCTTTCTTT. It is translated as CASSQHHRVTTEAFF.